This T cell receptor (beta chain) was sequenced in a study of OX40 agonist ivuxolimab in advanced cancers. Across the whole study: As their treatment, patients were administered ivuxolimab, an agonistic anti-OX40 (CD134) antibody.

Whole-study findings and limits: At doses 0.1 to 3.0 mg/kg, CD4+ and CD8+ clones expanded.

Profiling relied on immunoSEQ multiplex PCR, and the TCRdb table lists in-frame clones only, not all of them. The profile covers about 66,000 clones, with 75% to 90% appearing a single time and roughly 2.3% taken by the ten largest. Comment on this clone: Its matching antigen is unknown.

The sampling schedule covered blood at baseline, cycle 4 day 1, and cycle 7 day 1. In germline, CDR1 is SGHRS, CDR2 YFSETQ. The junction had 11 bases not matched to a gene; V was cut back by 4 bases and J by 7 bases. This CDR3 contains 16 residues. The receptor was derived from an adult with an advanced solid tumor such as melanoma, head and neck, liver or kidney cancer. The V call is TRBV5-1, the J call TRBJ2-1, with 10 bases aligning to TRBD2. This specimen consisted of CD4+ or CD8+ T cells sorted from blood, obtained in a trial of the OX40 agonist ivuxolimab. The CDR3 spells CASSPNLAGVGNEQFF. The CDR3 DNA reads as TGCGCCAGCAGCCCAAACCTAGCGGGAGTTGGGAATGAGCAGTTCTTC.